The present TCR beta chain was sequenced within a study of OX40 agonist ivuxolimab in advanced cancers. V dropped 0 bases and J dropped 0 bases, with 7 bases sitting between them. The CDR3 is 14 residues long. Looked up from germline, CDR1 is SGDLS and CDR2 is YYNGEE. Measured with immunoSEQ multiplex PCR; TCRdb has only the in-frame clones, and not every one. This sample yields roughly 42,000 clones, of which 86% are seen a single time; over 10% belongs to the top ten. The source was CD4+ or CD8+ T cells sorted from blood, collected in a trial of the OX40 agonist ivuxolimab. The rearrangement uses TRBV9 and TRBJ2-7; D call uncertain. This sequence originates from an adult with an advanced solid tumor such as melanoma, head and neck, liver or kidney cancer. CDR3 loop: CASSVDRSSYEQYF. The CDR3 bases are TGTGCCAGCAGCGTAGATAGGAGCTCCTACGAGCAGTACTTC.